Reported below is one T cell receptor (beta chain). The target antigen is unknown. The data stem from a study of T cell repertoires in ileal Crohn's disease. Looking at the study overall: The M0 sample came from the inflamed ileal portion of the resected specimen. General study points: High-frequency clones were more common in sorted CD8 than CD4 cells. Active smokers at surgery had more clonal expansions than non-smokers.

Time point: inflamed ileum from the surgical specimen. The CDR3 extends over 14 amino acids. The V end lost 4 bases, the J end lost 2 bases, and 11 bases lay between the germline ends. Germline CDR1 reads SGHDT; CDR2 reads YYEEEE. The assay was immunoSEQ multiplex PCR, and TCRdb's table has in-frame clones only and misses some. This table has some 17,000 clones, approximately 80% appearing once. The sequence derives from an adult with Crohn's disease. Sequencing was done on a sample of ileal tissue. The gene calls are TRBV5-6 and TRBJ2-3, with D unclear. The CDR3 loop is CASSRMPSTDTQYF. The DNA of the CDR3 is TGTGCCAGCAGCCGGATGCCTTCCACAGATACGCAGTATTTT.